This is a list of T cell receptor beta chains from one sample in a study of OX40 agonist ivuxolimab in advanced cancers. The data were produced by immunoSEQ multiplex PCR, yet TCRdb's version contains in-frame clones alone and is incomplete. Counted here are 80,000 to 100,000 clones, approximately 90% occurring once; the ten biggest clones make up around 0.52%. Sample: CD4+ or CD8+ T cells sorted from blood, taken in a trial of the OX40 agonist ivuxolimab. The receptors were gathered from an adult with an advanced solid tumor such as melanoma, head and neck, liver or kidney cancer. CDR3s leave out the opening cysteine and the closing phenylalanine or tryptophan. A D gene is named only where the DNA matches it firmly.

length	D	J	V	CDR3
11	-	TRBJ2-5	TRBV7-2	ASSRPGSETQY
12	TRBD1	TRBJ1-1	TRBV23-1	ARGQERLNTEAF
17	-	TRBJ2-7	TRBV4-2	ASSTTKGDSRDLIYEQY
14	-	TRBJ2-2	TRBV5-1	ASSLFAASNTGELF
12	-	TRBJ2-5	TRBV6-1	ASRDGGNQETQY
14	-	TRBJ2-2	TRBV25-1	ASSEGGPSNTGELF
10	-	TRBJ2-7	TRBV6-6	ASSTTAYEQY
13	-	TRBJ2-6	TRBV5-6	ASSLLGAGANVLT
13	-	TRBJ1-4	TRBV15	ATSRLVAPNEKLF
13	-	TRBJ1-4	TRBV6-1	ASRRHRATNEKLF
9	-	TRBJ2-5	TRBV20-1	SVTSDETQY
13	-	TRBJ1-5	TRBV2	ASSEGGQEGQPQH
12	TRBD1	TRBJ2-3	TRBV18	ASSPGQGPDTQY
11	TRBD2	TRBJ2-5	TRBV6-1	ASSGTTLETQY
12	TRBD2	TRBJ2-1	TRBV6-6	ASSYLSGGVEQF
12	-	TRBJ1-1	TRBV2	ASKMSMVNTEAF
14	-	TRBJ2-3	TRBV5-1	ASSLAPTSSTDTQY
15	TRBD2	TRBJ2-7	TRBV4-1	ASSQERRGRATYEQY
13	TRBD1	TRBJ2-7	TRBV27	ASSPSDRPTYEQY
10	-	TRBJ1-5	TRBV2	ASSFWNQPQH
15	TRBD1	TRBJ2-1	TRBV18	ASSPRTGGRRNNEQF
13	TRBD2	TRBJ2-3	TRBV7-9	ASSLSSGGPDTQY
12	-	TRBJ2-5	TRBV7-6	ASSPRGGGETQY
11	-	TRBJ1-1	TRBV7-6	ASSLSGNTEAF
14	-	TRBJ1-1	TRBV4-1	ASSLPRGSMNTEAF
10	TRBD2	TRBJ2-5	TRBV19	ASSMGGETQY
11	-	TRBJ1-2	TRBV6-1	ASSEARVGGYT
11	TRBD1	TRBJ1-4	TRBV5-5	ASSPDQDRDLF
12	-	TRBJ2-7	TRBV14	ASSQDLNTYEQY
10	-	TRBJ1-2	TRBV6-5	AAKTADYGYT
13	-	TRBJ2-1	TRBV7-3	ASSLGGGSGNEQF
14	-	TRBJ1-6	TRBV11-3	ASSLGGGRVNSPLH
14	TRBD1	TRBJ2-1	TRBV10-3	ASSDPGQDIYNEQF
17	TRBD2	TRBJ2-5	TRBV15	ATSGWASGGSGGEETQY
10	-	TRBJ2-7	TRBV27	ASSFRGYEQY
13	-	TRBJ1-6	TRBV7-3	ASSSYGTSNSPLH
12	-	TRBJ2-7	TRBV6-5	ASSSLADPNEQY
13	-	TRBJ2-2	TRBV5-6	ASSLAGHRPGELF
11	-	TRBJ2-5	TRBV28	ASSVGTSETQY
11	TRBD1	TRBJ1-1	TRBV5-1	ASSLGGQPEAF
11	TRBD1	TRBJ2-7	TRBV27	ASSLRQGPEQY
11	-	TRBJ2-5	TRBV15	ATTLGGLETQY
15	-	TRBJ2-3	TRBV18	ASSPPLVGGTTDTQY
12	TRBD2	TRBJ2-5	TRBV7-9	ASSLGLAGETQY
11	-	TRBJ2-7	TRBV10-3	AISDAVPGEQY
11	TRBD2	TRBJ2-3	TRBV19	ASSRRETDTQY
12	-	TRBJ2-2	TRBV29-1	SGTGPMNTGELF
13	TRBD2	TRBJ2-5	TRBV5-1	ASSLIGTREETQY
11	-	TRBJ1-5	TRBV6-5	ASSLDSYQPQH
14	-	TRBJ2-6	TRBV19	ATLTTGRSGANVLT